Ten or more counts support the clone carrying this TCR beta chain. Its antigen remains unknown. All donors comprised healthy Caucasians. Each CDR3 protein gets one entry after TCRdb re-called the 5' RACE reads with MiXCR. This sample has approximately 220,000 distinct CDR3 sequences, with around 10% found just once. Germline V CDR1 and CDR2: LGHNA, YSLEER. This CDR3 is 16 amino acids long. V lost 0 bases and J 0 bases, leaving 10 bases between the germline ends. The data are from a study of identical twins. Regarding the study as a whole: Weaker excess twin sharing was seen among beta out-of-frame sequences. Analyses of zero insertions could, in part, be confounded by invariant MAIT and iNKT cells.

The rearrangement links TRBV4-3 to TRBJ2-3; D tentatively fits TRBD1 or TRBD2 (5 bases each). The source material was memory (CD45RO+) T cells sorted from blood. This TCR was sampled from a woman aged 18-29 years in good health. The DNA of the CDR3 is TGCGCCAGCAGCCAAGATCGGGGCAGGAGCACAGATACGCAGTATTTT. Translated, it gives CASSQDRGRSTDTQYF.